This T cell receptor beta chain was found in a study of T cell repertoires in cytomegalovirus infection. The germline CDR1 and CDR2 sequences are MNHNY and SVGAGI (reference sequence). CDR3 length: 15 residues. Deletions cut 2 bases from V and 4 bases from J, with 14 bases between. TCRdb re-called the reads with MiXCR, one entry per CDR3 protein. The sample carries some 440,000 distinct CDR3 sequences, roughly 30% recorded once. The chain uses TRBV6-6 and TRBJ2-5; unclear D gene. The material sequenced was PBMCs. The receptor comes from a human donor in good health (CMV status not recorded). Some clones in this sample may be carry-over from other donors' samples. The CDR3 loop reads CASSYTTTGGETQYF. Here the CDR3 DNA reads TGTGCCAGCAGTTACACAACGACGGGTGGAGAGACCCAGTACTTC.